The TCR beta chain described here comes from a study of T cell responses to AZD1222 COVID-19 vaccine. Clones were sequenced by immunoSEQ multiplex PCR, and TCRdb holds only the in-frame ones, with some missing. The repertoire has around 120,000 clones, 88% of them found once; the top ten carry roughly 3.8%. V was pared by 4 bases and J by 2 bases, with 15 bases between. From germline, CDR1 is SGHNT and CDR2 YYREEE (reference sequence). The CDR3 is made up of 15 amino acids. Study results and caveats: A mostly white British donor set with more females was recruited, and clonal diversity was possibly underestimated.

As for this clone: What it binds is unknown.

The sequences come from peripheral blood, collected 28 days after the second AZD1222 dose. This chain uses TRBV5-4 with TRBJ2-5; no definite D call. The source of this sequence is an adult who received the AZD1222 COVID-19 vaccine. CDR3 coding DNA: TGTGCCAGCAGCCCTCCCGCTACTAATCAAGAGACCCAGTACTTC. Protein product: CASSPPATNQETQYF.